The 23 T cell receptor beta chains reported below all come from one sample, sequenced in a study of regulatory T cells in long-lasting Graves disease. To make TCR beta libraries, researchers used iRepertoire HTBI primers and Arm-PCR of CDR3 regions. TCRdb reprocessed the multiplex PCR reads via MiXCR and lists one record per CDR3 protein. The sample carries fewer than 400,000 distinct CDR3 sequences, around 20% recorded once. The time point is: persistent/refractory GD, antithyroid drugs over 5 years with positive TRAb. RNA isolated from PBMCs was used to make the TCR library. The sequencing used peripheral blood mononuclear cells (PBMCs), collected when the disease was refractory, from a patient treated with antithyroid drugs. The receptors originated from a female donor with Graves disease.

This clonotype was detected many times. The chain recombines TRBV7-2 with TRBJ1-1; the D gene is possibly TRBD1 (5 bases). V lost 1 base, J lost 4 bases, and 16 bases lay in between. The CDR3 sequence is 16 residues long. The germline CDR1 and CDR2 sequences are SGHTA and FQGNSA. CDR3 nucleotide sequence: TGTGCCAGCAGCTTAGGGGGAGGGGCGCGTAGCACTGAAGCTTTCTTT. Amino acid sequence: CASSLGGGARSTEAFF.

This clonotype was recorded a few times. The CDR3 DNA reads as TGTGCCAGCAGCTCCCCGACAGGGGAGGCGGCTGGGGCCAACGTCCTGACTTTC. Amino acid sequence: CASSSPTGEAAGANVLTF. This chain links TRBV7-9 with TRBJ2-6; 8 nucleotides agree with TRBD1. Germline-derived CDR1 and CDR2 are SEHNR and FQNEAQ (reference sequence). The length of the CDR3 is 18 residues. V trimming: 4 bases; J trimming: 2 bases; junction bases outside the gene matches: 10. Full variable domain (rest looked up from reference TRBV7-9 and TRBJ2-6): DTGVSQNPRHKITKRGQNVTFRCDPISEHNRLYWYRQTLGQGPEFLTYFQNEAQLEKSRLLSDRFSAERPKGSFSTLEIQRTEQGDSAMYLCASSSPTGEAAGANVLTFGAGSRLTVL.

The chain couples TRBV6-2 or TRBV6-3 to TRBJ2-7, with no clear D. This CDR3 has 13 residues. CDR1 is MNHEY and CDR2 is SVGEGT in the germline V gene. The germline V and J ends were trimmed by 4 bases and 7 bases, with 14 bases remaining between them. CDR3 bases: TGTGCCAGCAGTTCCTCCGGATGGGGAGAGCAGTACTTC. This sequence encodes CASSSSGWGEQYF.

This clonotype has just a few counts. The chain couples TRBV27 to TRBJ1-1, with 8 bases matching TRBD1. V gave up 8 bases and J gave up 4 bases; unmatched junction bases: 3. CDR1 and CDR2 from the germline V gene are MNHEY and SMNVEV (reference sequence). The CDR3 totals 12 residues. The CDR3 DNA is TGTGCCAGCCAAACAGGGGGCACTGAAGCTTTCTTT. It codes for CASQTGGTEAFF.

At least ten counts were recorded for this clonotype. The chain recombines TRBV30 with TRBJ2-5; 12 bases map to TRBD2. The CDR3 is 15 residues long. V lost 6 bases, J lost 1 base, and 6 bases stayed unmatched. CDR1 and CDR2 (germline): GTSNPN, SVGIG (reference sequence). CDR3 residues: CACQRLAGAQETQYF. CDR3 nucleotide sequence: TGTGCCTGCCAAAGACTAGCGGGAGCCCAAGAGACCCAGTACTTC. Variable domain in full (rest from reference TRBV30 and TRBJ2-5): SQTIHQWPATLVQPVGSPLSLECTVEGTSNPNLYWYRQAAGRGLQLLFYSVGIGQISSEVPQNLSASRPQDRQFILSSKKLLLSDSGFYLCACQRLAGAQETQYFGPGTRLLVL.

A few counts support this clonotype. This chain uses TRBV10-3 with TRBJ2-2, with D hard to call. V lost 6 bases, J lost 2 bases, and 10 bases lay in between. The CDR3 loop spans 14 amino acids. CDR1 and CDR2 from the germline V gene are ENHRY and SYGVKD. The CDR3 DNA reads as TGTGCCATCAGGGAACAGCTAAACACCGGGGAGCTGTTTTTT. Translating gives CAIREQLNTGELFF.

This clonotype was counted a few times. The chain links TRBV6-2 or TRBV6-3 to TRBJ1-5, with D unresolved. Germline assignment: CDR1 MNHEY and CDR2 SVGEGT. This CDR3 comprises 13 residues. Trimming took off 0 bases at V and 11 bases at J, with 11 bases between the two ends. As DNA, the CDR3 is TGTGCCAGCAGTTACTCGGAGGGCTTGGCCCAGCATTTT. It translates to CASSYSEGLAQHF.

This clonotype was seen at least ten times. The CDR3 here is CASSSLAIGRDYGYTF. The DNA of the CDR3 is TGTGCCAGCAGTTCCCTCGCCATCGGGCGCGACTATGGCTACACCTTC. This chain links TRBV28 with TRBJ1-2; no clear D. V was trimmed by 4 bases and J by 3 bases, leaving 18 bases between them. CDR1 MDHEN and CDR2 SYDVKM come from the germline V gene. The CDR3 contains 16 residues.

This clonotype occurred a few times. The chain joins TRBV7-2 to TRBJ1-2, with TRBD1 identical over 9 bases. CDR1 is SGHTA and CDR2 is FQGNSA in the germline V gene. There are 15 residues in the CDR3. With 4 bases clipped from V and 7 bases from J, the junction kept 10 bases outside the gene matches. CDR3 sequence: CASSSGTGLVGGYTF. In nucleotides, the CDR3 is TGTGCCAGCAGCTCCGGGACAGGGTTAGTGGGTGGCTACACCTTC.

This clonotype was observed at least ten times. The J gene is TRBJ2-2, the V gene TRBV5-1, with 7 bases identical to TRBD2. CDR1 SGHRS and CDR2 YFSETQ come from the germline V gene. J was trimmed by 4 bases and V by 3 bases; bases with no gene match: 9. The CDR3 loop spans 16 amino acids. The CDR3 region is CASSSDRGSGTGELFF. The DNA of the CDR3 is TGCGCCAGCAGCTCCGACCGCGGGAGCGGCACCGGGGAGCTGTTTTTT.

This clonotype was counted ten times or more. The chain carries TRBV28 and TRBJ2-5, with D possibly TRBD2 on 6 matching bases. Trimming left V 6 bases short and J 2 bases short, with 16 bases between. CDR1 and CDR2 (germline): MDHEN, SYDVKM. The CDR3 contains 15 residues. This chain's CDR3 is CASSRMGSGQETQYF. CDR3 nucleotides: TGTGCCAGCAGCCGGATGGGTAGCGGACAAGAGACCCAGTACTTC.

The chain couples TRBV4-3 to TRBJ2-4, with D unresolved. The CDR3 runs 15 residues. Between the trimmed V and J ends, which lost 5 bases and 6 bases, there was a span of 17 bases. The germline CDR1 and CDR2 sequences are LGHNA and YSLEER. The CDR3 loop reads CASSASVGLRNIQYF. DNA of the CDR3: TGCGCCAGCAGCGCCTCCGTCGGGTTGAGAAACATTCAGTACTTC.

The V gene is TRBV19, the J gene TRBJ1-4, with D possibly TRBD1 on 6 matching bases. V lost 7 bases to trimming and J lost 6 bases, with 21 bases between them. The V gene's germline CDR1 is LNHDA and CDR2 SQIVND (reference sequence). This CDR3 is built from 16 residues. In DNA, the CDR3 is TGTGCCAGTAAAAAACAGGGCCCCAGGCCTGATGAAAAACTGTTTTTT. Its protein product is CASKKQGPRPDEKLFF.

This clonotype has only a few counts. The rearrangement links TRBV20-1 to TRBJ1-1; weak D call: TRBD1 (5 bases). This CDR3 region has 11 residues. The germline CDR1 and CDR2 sequences are DFQATT and SNEGSKA (reference sequence). V was clipped by 5 bases and J by 4 bases, with 8 bases between them. Here the CDR3 reads CSADSGTEAFF. The CDR3 DNA reads as TGCAGTGCTGACAGTGGCACTGAAGCTTTCTTT.

Only a few counts were recorded for this clonotype. V is TRBV20-1 and J is TRBJ2-7; 9 nucleotides align to TRBD1. This CDR3 has 14 amino acids. The V and J ends lost 6 bases and 8 bases, in that order; junction bases with no gene match: 14. From germline, CDR1 is DFQATT and CDR2 SNEGSKA (reference sequence). CDR3 DNA: TGCAGTGCCCGCCCGGGACAGGGCTCCGTCAAGCAGTACTTC. As protein: CSARPGQGSVKQYF.

This clonotype was observed a few times. The genes are TRBV7-2 and TRBJ1-1, with D perhaps TRBD1 (6 bases). Trimming removed 1 base at V and 5 bases at J, with 11 bases between. Germline lookup yields CDR1 SGHTA and CDR2 FQGNSA. The CDR3 loop spans 14 amino acids. The CDR3 DNA follows: TGTGCCAGCAGCTTAGTTGGGGGCAGGACTGAAGCTTTCTTT. Its translation is CASSLVGGRTEAFF.

This clonotype turned up a few times. This chain links TRBV19 with TRBJ1-2, with a possible D match to TRBD1 (5 bases). The ends were cut back, 1 base at V and 4 bases at J, with 13 bases in the middle. Per the germline V gene, CDR1 is LNHDA and CDR2 is SQIVND (reference sequence). CDR3 length: 15 residues. In DNA form, the CDR3 reads TGTGCCAGTAGTATAGGAGGGGTCGGAACCTATGGCTACACCTTC. This codes for CASSIGGVGTYGYTF.

This clonotype appeared a few times. The rearrangement uses TRBV10-1 and TRBJ2-2, with 10 bases matching TRBD1. V lost 2 bases to trimming and J lost 4 bases; unmatched junction nucleotides: 7. This CDR3 spans 17 amino acids. CDR1 and CDR2 (germline): WNHNN, SYGVQD (reference sequence). The CDR3 loop reads CASSETGTGVFTGELFF. The CDR3 region has the DNA TGCGCCAGCAGTGAGACCGGGACAGGGGTTTTCACCGGGGAGCTGTTTTTT.

This clonotype was seen more than once but under ten times. This chain connects TRBV7-9 to TRBJ1-3; D may be TRBD1 (6 bases). V lost 5 bases and J lost 4, with 15 bases in between. Germline assignment: CDR1 SEHNR and CDR2 FQNEAQ (reference sequence). The CDR3 contains 15 residues. CDR3 loop: CASSPLGGVGNTIYF. The DNA for the CDR3 is TGTGCCAGCAGCCCCCTAGGGGGTGTCGGAAACACCATATATTTT.

This clonotype was detected a few times. The chain is built from TRBV19 and TRBJ1-1; TRBD1 might be the D (6 bases). The V gene lost 5 bases and the J gene lost 2 bases, with 12 bases spanning the gap. The CDR3 runs to 14 residues. Germline V CDR1 and CDR2: LNHDA, SQIVND (reference sequence). CDR3 sequence reads: CASSPRTVNTEAFF. For the CDR3, the DNA is TGTGCCAGTAGTCCCCGGACAGTAAACACTGAAGCTTTCTTT.

This clonotype has a count of ten or more. The chain has TRBV12-3 or TRBV12-4 and TRBJ1-4; no definite D call. The CDR3 has 12 residues. The V end lost 5 bases, the J end lost 7 bases, and 8 bases lay between the germline ends. The CDR3 protein is CASSTTPEKLFF. The CDR3 DNA follows: TGTGCCAGCAGTACCACGCCTGAAAAACTGTTTTTT.

This clonotype was seen a handful of times. The V gene is TRBV20-1, the J gene TRBJ1-4, with unresolved D. Germline CDR1 is DFQATT and CDR2 is SNEGSKA (reference sequence). The CDR3 extends over 15 amino acids. The germline V and J ends were trimmed by 0 bases and 0 bases, with 8 bases remaining between them. CDR3 sequence reads: CSARDRRSTNEKLFF. CDR3 DNA sequence: TGCAGTGCTAGAGATCGCAGATCAACTAATGAAAAACTGTTTTTT.

The chain uses TRBV25-1 and TRBJ2-6; 10 bases line up with TRBD1. With V trimmed by 2 bases and J by 8 bases, 3 bases remained unmatched. CDR1 and CDR2 (germline): MGHDK, SYGVNS. This CDR3 has 15 amino acids. The CDR3: CASSEPGQGTNVLTF. DNA for the CDR3: TGTGCCAGCAGTGAACCGGGACAGGGGACCAACGTCCTGACTTTC.